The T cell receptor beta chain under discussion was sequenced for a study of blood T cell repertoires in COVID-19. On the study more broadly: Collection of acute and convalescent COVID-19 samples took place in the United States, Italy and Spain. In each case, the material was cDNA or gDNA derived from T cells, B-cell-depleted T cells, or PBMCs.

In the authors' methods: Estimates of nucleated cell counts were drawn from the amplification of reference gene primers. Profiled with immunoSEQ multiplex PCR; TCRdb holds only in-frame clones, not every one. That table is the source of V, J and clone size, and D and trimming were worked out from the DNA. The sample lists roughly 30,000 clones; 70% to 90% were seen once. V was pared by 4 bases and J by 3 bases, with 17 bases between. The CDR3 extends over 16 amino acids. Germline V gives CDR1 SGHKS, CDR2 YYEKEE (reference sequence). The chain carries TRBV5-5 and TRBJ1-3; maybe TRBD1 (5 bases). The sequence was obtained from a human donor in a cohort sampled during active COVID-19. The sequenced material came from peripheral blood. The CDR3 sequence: CASSVAGWGFGNTIYF. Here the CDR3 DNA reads TGTGCCAGCAGCGTCGCCGGCTGGGGCTTTGGAAACACCATATATTTT.